This is a list of T cell receptor beta chains from one sample in a study of T cells in Graves' hyperthyroidism and ophthalmopathy. TCRdb itself ran the multiplex PCR reads through MiXCR, one entry per CDR3 protein. The repertoire includes some 360,000 distinct CDR3 sequences, about 15% of them detected once, and approximately 10% sits in the top ten. The sequencing input was blood. These receptors were collected from a woman aged 55-70 years with Graves' hyperthyroidism. Each CDR3 is given with its conserved first and last residue. The order of the fields is J gene, V gene, CDR3 protein.

TRBJ2-5,TRBV4-1,CASSPTGGIQETQYF
TRBJ1-2,TRBV6-1,CASSQDRFAYGYTF
TRBJ2-7,TRBV20-1,CSASGSSDEQYF
TRBJ1-2,TRBV11-2,CASSLEASGRGYTF
TRBJ1-2,TRBV2,CASSGDMAGYTF
TRBJ2-7,TRBV20-1,CSAIGLAGDYEQYF
TRBJ1-1,TRBV2,CASRRETGFDTEAFF
TRBJ2-2,TRBV9,CASSLRGTMAGELFF
TRBJ2-7,TRBV18,CASSLGSGQGYEQYF
TRBJ1-5,TRBV9,CASNLGDSNQPQHF
TRBJ2-7,TRBV3-1,CASSLALAGGYEQYF
TRBJ2-5,TRBV7-2,CASSLGYGYQETQYF
TRBJ2-5,TRBV5-4,CASSQGQKTETQYF
TRBJ2-4,TRBV7-9,CASSEGSRGSGKNIQYF
TRBJ1-2,TRBV11-2,CASSRRDNYGYTF
TRBJ2-7,TRBV27,CASSLSTSSYEQYF
TRBJ2-3,TRBV9,CASSSSGRLTDTQYF
TRBJ2-5,TRBV6-1,CASKKGWGQETQYF
TRBJ2-7,TRBV6-1,CASSSTTGFGSYEQYF
TRBJ1-2,TRBV7-9,CASSSDRDANYGYTF
TRBJ2-1,TRBV29-1,CSVEDWNYNEQFF
TRBJ2-3,TRBV5-1,CASSRTGSDTQYF
TRBJ2-3,TRBV4-1,CASSSSLTDTQYF
TRBJ2-6,TRBV6-9,CASSYLGPGTIFSGANVLTF
TRBJ2-1,TRBV2,CASTEGRTSGRLFF
TRBJ2-1,TRBV27,CASRAPGAGNYNEQFF
TRBJ1-5,TRBV20-1,CSARAGDGDQPQHF
TRBJ1-2,TRBV10-3,CAISESDSNYGYTF
TRBJ1-2,TRBV9,CASSVDRVGGYTF
TRBJ1-2,TRBV12-3/TRBV12-4,CASRPLTGSYGYTF
TRBJ2-3,TRBV18,CASSPPGDGAGGTDTQYF
TRBJ2-1,TRBV20-1,CSARADRGYNEQFF
TRBJ1-3,TRBV18,CASSPRTGGSGNTIYF
TRBJ1-2,TRBV18,CASSGGNNYGYTF
TRBJ2-1,TRBV28,CASSPVGREIGEQFF
TRBJ1-1,TRBV11-2,CASSFGETEAFF
TRBJ1-5,TRBV13,CASSLGTVNQPQHF
TRBJ2-7,TRBV20-1,CSAVPPGASNEQYF
TRBJ2-5,TRBV7-3,CASGPSDRETQYF
TRBJ1-4,TRBV28,CASSPKRIGEKLFF
TRBJ1-2,TRBV2,CASTGQDFGYTF
TRBJ2-7,TRBV2,CASSLGGLGEQYF
TRBJ2-3,TRBV11-3,CASSQREVADTQYF
TRBJ1-6,TRBV5-1,CASSLLWTGENSPLHF
TRBJ2-5,TRBV7-2,CASSLTAGRRETQYF
TRBJ2-7,TRBV9,CASSPGQRVYEQYF
TRBJ2-1,TRBV7-9,CASSTGQSNNEQFF
TRBJ2-1,TRBV20-1,CSATRLAGLNNEQFF
TRBJ2-7,TRBV7-8,CASSWVSGLAASYEQYF